These T cell receptor beta chains were read from a single sample in a study of long-term antiretroviral therapy in people with HIV. Method: immunoSEQ multiplex PCR; TCRdb's copy keeps in-frame clones and lacks some. Of 9,500 or so clones listed, 60% to 85% were seen once; the top ten hold roughly a fifth. This material consisted of unsorted PBMCs, taken 1.8 years before starting antiretroviral therapy. The receptors stem from a man aged 35-49 years with HIV. Both conserved end residues are part of each CDR3. Clone size is shown for a subset of rows, as once, few, many or a class of expanded clone.

cdr3_length,v_call,clone_size,cdr3_aa
13,TRBV19,few,CASSIEGTYEQYF
14,TRBV5-6,few,CASSLKGGGYGYTF
15,TRBV18,.,CASSPSGQPTYEQYF
14,TRBV4-2,.,CASTMGDIYNEQFF
18,TRBV5-1,.,CASSLRGTSPRAGNTIYF
19,TRBV27,.,CASSLDTSGGRSSYNEQFF
15,TRBV5-1,.,CASSLVPGGGKRAFF
14,TRBV2,.,CASSERVWTNEQFF
16,TRBV19,.,CASSIVPWDLNYGYTF
12,TRBV2,few,CASSDARDEQFF
17,TRBV18,.,CASSPPRGSQLNTEAFF